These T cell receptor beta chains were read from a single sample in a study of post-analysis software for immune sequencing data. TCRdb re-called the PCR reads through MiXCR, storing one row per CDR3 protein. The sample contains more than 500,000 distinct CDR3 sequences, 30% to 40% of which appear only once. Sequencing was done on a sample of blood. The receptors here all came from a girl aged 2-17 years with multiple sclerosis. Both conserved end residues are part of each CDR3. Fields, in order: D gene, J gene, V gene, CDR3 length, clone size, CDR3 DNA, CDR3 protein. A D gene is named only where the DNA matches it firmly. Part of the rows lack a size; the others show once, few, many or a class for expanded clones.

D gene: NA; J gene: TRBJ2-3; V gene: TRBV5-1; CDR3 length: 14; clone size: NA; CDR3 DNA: TGCGCCAGCAGCGGAGACTACGCCACAGATACGCAGTATTTT; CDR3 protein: CASSGDYATDTQYF
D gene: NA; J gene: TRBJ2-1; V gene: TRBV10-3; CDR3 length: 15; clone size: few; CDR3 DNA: TGTGCCATCAGTGATTGGATGAGCTCCTACAATGAGCAGTTCTTC; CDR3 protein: CAISDWMSSYNEQFF
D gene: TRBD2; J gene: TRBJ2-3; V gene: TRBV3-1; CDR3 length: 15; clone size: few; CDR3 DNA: TGTGCCAGCAGCCAAGGGGGGGGTCCCGGTGATACGCAGTATTTT; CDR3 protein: CASSQGGGPGDTQYF
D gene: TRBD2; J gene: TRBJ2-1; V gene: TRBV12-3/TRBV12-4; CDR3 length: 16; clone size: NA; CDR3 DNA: TGTGCCAGCAGTCGGCAGACTAGCGGGGTAGGGAATGAGCAGTTCTTC; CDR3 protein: CASSRQTSGVGNEQFF
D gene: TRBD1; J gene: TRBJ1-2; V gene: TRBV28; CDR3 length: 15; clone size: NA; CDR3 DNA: TGTGCCAGCAGTCTCGACCCCGGGACAGGGAATGGCTACACCTTC; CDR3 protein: CASSLDPGTGNGYTF
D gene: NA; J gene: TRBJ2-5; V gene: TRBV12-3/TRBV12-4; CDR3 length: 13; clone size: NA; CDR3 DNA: TGTGCCAGCAGTTGGGACACCGGACGGACCCAGTACTTC; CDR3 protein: CASSWDTGRTQYF
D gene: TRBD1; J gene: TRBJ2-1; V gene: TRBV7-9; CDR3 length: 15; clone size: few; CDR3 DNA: TGTGCCAGCAGCCTCGACAGGGGTGCCTACAATGAGCAGTTCTTC; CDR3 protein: CASSLDRGAYNEQFF
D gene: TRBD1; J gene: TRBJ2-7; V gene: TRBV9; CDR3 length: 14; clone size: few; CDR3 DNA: TGTGCCAGCAGCGCCAGGGACAGGCTCCACGAGCAGTACTTC; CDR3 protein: CASSARDRLHEQYF
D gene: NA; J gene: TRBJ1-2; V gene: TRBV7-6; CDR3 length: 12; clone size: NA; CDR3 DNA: TGTGCCAGCACTACGAGCCCAGGGGGCTACACCTTC; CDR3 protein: CASTTSPGGYTF
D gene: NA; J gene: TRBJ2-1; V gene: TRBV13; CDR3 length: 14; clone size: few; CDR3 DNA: TGTGCCAGCAGTTATAATAGGCTCGACGATGAGCAGTTCTTC; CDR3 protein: CASSYNRLDDEQFF
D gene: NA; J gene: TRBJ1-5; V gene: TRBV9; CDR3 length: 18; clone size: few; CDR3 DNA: TGTGCCAGCAGCGTAGGACCGGATTGGGGGGCCGGGAATCAGCCCCAGCATTTT; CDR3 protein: CASSVGPDWGAGNQPQHF
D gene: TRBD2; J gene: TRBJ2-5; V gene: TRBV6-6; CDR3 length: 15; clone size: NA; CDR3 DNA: TGTGCCAGCAGTTCCCAGACTAGCGGGGTAGAGACCCAGTACTTC; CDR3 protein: CASSSQTSGVETQYF
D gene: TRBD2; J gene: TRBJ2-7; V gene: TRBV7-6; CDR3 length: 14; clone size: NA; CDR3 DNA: TGTGCCAGCAGCTTGGCGGGGGGCTCCCGCGAGCAGTACTTC; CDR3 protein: CASSLAGGSREQYF
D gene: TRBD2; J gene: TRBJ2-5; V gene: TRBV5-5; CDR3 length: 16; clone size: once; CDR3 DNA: TGTGCCAGCAGCACACTGCGGGGGAGGGGAGTCGAGACCCAGTACTTC; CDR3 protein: CASSTLRGRGVETQYF
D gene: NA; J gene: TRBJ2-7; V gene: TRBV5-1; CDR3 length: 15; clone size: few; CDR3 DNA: TGCGCCAGCAGCCGTTCCGGGACTCCTGATTTTGAGCAGTACTTC; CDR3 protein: CASSRSGTPDFEQYF
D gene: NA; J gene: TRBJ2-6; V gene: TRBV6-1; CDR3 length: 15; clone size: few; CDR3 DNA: TGTGCCAGCAGTGAAGACAGCTCTGGGGCCAACGTCCTGACTTTC; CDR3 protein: CASSEDSSGANVLTF
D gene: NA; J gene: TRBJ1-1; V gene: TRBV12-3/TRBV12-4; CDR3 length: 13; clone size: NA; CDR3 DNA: TGTGCCAGCAGAGGGGGATCGGGCACTGAAGCTTTCTTT; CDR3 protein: CASRGGSGTEAFF
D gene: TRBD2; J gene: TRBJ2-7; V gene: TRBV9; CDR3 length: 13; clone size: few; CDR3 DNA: TGTGCCAGCGGTAGCGGGGGGGCCTACGAGCAGTACTTC; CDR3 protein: CASGSGGAYEQYF
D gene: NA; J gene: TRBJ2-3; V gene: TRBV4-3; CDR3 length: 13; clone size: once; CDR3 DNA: TGCGCCAGCAGCCAAGATTATTTGGATACGCAGTATTTT; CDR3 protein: CASSQDYLDTQYF
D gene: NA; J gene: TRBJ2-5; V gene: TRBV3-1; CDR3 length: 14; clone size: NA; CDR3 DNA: TGTGCCGGCAGGGTAAGGGGTGCGCAAGAGACCCAGTACTTC; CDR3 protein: CAGRVRGAQETQYF
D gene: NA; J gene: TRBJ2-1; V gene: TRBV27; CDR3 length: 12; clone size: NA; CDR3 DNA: TGTGCCAGCCGCCACTCCTACAATGAGCAGTTCTTC; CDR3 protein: CASRHSYNEQFF
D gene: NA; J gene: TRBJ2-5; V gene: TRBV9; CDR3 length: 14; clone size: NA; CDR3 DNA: TGTGCCAGCAGCGAAGCGCAGGGGCACGAGACCCAGTACTTC; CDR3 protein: CASSEAQGHETQYF
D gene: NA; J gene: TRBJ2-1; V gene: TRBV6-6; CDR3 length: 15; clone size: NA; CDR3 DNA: TGTGCCAGCAGTTACCGCCGGGACAAATACAATGAGCAGTTCTTC; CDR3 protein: CASSYRRDKYNEQFF
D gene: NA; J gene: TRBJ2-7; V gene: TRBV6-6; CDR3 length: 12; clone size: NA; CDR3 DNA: TGTGCCAGCAGTTCCCCCCAGAGCGAGCAGTACTTC; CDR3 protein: CASSSPQSEQYF
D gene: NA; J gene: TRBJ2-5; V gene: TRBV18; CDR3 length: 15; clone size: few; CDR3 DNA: TGTGCCAGCTCACCGGGGCGGTTTGGCGGAGAGACCCAGTACTTC; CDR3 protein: CASSPGRFGGETQYF
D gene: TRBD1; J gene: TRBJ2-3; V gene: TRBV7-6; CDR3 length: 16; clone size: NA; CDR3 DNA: TGTGCCAGCAGCGCCCGGGACAGCAGTATCACAGATACGCAGTATTTT; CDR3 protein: CASSARDSSITDTQYF
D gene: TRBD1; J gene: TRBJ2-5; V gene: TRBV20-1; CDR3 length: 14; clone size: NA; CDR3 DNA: TGCAGTGCTAGGTGGACAGGGGGGGAAGAGACCCAGTACTTC; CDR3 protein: CSARWTGGEETQYF
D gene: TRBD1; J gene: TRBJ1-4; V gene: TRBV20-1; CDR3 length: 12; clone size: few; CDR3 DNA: TGCAGTGCTTACCAGGGGGTTGAAAAACTGTTTTTT; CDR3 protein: CSAYQGVEKLFF
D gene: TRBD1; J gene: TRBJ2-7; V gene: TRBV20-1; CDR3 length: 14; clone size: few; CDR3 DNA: TGCAGTGCTATAAGACAGGGGGCTCTGCGAGAGCAGTACTTC; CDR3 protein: CSAIRQGALREQYF
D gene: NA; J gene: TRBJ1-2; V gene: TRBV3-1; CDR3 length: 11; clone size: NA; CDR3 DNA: TGTGCCAGCAGCCAGAGGTATGGCTACACCTTC; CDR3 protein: CASSQRYGYTF
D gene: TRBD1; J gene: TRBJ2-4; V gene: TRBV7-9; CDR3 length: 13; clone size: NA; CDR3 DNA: TGTGCCAGCGGCCGACAGGGGAAGAACATTCAGTACTTC; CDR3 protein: CASGRQGKNIQYF
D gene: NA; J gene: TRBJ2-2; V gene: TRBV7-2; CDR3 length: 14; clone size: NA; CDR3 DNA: TGTGCCAGCAGCCTAGACCCGGGGACCGGGGAGCTGTTTTTT; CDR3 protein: CASSLDPGTGELFF
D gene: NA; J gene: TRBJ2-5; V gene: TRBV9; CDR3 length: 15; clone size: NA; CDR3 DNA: TGTGCCAGCAGCCCTTACAGGGGTGAGGGAGGGACCCAGTACTTC; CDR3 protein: CASSPYRGEGGTQYF
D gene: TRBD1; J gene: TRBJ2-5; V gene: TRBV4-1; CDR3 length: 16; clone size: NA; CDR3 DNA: TGCGCCAGCAGCCAAGGCTCCGGGGACAGCCAAGAGACCCAGTACTTC; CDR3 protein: CASSQGSGDSQETQYF
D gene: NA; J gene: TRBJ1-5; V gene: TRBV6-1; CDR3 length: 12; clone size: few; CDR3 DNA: TGTGCCAGCAGTGTCGCAGGGCAGCCCCAGCATTTT; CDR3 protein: CASSVAGQPQHF
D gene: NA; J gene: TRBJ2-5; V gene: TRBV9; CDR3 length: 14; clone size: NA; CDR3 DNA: TGTGCCAGCAGCGCGGACAGATTGCCGGAGACCCAGTACTTC; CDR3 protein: CASSADRLPETQYF
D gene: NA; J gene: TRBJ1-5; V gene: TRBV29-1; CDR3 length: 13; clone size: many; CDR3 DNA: TGCAGCGTTTCTCGGGGCGGGAATCAGCCCCAGCATTTT; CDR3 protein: CSVSRGGNQPQHF
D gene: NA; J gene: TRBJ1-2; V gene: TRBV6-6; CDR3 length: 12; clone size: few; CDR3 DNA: TGTGCCAGCAGGGACAGTACCTATGGCTACACCTTC; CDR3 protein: CASRDSTYGYTF
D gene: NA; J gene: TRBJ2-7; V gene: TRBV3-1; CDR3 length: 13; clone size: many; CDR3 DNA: TGTGCCAGCAGCCAAGACGAAAGGGATGAGCAGTACTTC; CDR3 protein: CASSQDERDEQYF
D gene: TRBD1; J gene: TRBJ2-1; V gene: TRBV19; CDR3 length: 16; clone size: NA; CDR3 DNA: TGTGCCAGTAGTTATCTAGGGGGCGCAGGGAGCAATGAGCAGTTCTTC; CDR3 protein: CASSYLGGAGSNEQFF
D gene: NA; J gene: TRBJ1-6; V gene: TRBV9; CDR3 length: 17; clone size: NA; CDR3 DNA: TGTGCCAGCAGCGTAGCTGCGTCGGGACTGGGGAATTCACCCCTCCACTTT; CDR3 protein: CASSVAASGLGNSPLHF
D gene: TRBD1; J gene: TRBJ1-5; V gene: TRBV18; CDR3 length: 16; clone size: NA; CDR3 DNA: TGTGCCAGCTCACCACTGGACAGGGACCGGGATCAGCCCCAGCATTTT; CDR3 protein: CASSPLDRDRDQPQHF
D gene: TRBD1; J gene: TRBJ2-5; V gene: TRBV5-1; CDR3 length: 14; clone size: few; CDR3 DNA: TGCGCCAGCAGCTTGGCGGGACAGATAGAGACCCAGTACTTC; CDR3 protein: CASSLAGQIETQYF
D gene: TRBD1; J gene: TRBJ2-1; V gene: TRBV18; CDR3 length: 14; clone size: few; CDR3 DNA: TGTGCCAGCGCCGGGACAGGGGGCTTCAATGAGCAGTTCTTC; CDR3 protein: CASAGTGGFNEQFF
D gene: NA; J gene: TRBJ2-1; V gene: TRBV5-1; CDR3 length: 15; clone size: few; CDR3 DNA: TGCGCCAGCAGCTTGGAAGGTGCGAGGAGCAATGAGCAGTTCTTC; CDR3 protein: CASSLEGARSNEQFF
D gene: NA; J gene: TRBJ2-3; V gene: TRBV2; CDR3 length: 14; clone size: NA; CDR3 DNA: TGTGCCAGCAATAAGGCTAGCTTCACAGATACGCAGTATTTT; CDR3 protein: CASNKASFTDTQYF
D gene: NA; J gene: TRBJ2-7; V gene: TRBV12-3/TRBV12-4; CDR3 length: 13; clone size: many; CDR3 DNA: TGTGCCAGCAGTCGGCAGGGGCCCTACGAGCAGTACTTC; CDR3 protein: CASSRQGPYEQYF
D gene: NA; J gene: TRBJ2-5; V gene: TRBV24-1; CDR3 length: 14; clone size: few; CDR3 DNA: TGTGCCACCAGTGAGGGTGGCTCGGGGGAGACCCAGTACTTC; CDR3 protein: CATSEGGSGETQYF
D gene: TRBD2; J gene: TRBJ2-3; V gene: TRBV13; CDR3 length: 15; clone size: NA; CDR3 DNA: TGTGCCAGCAGCGTCCGTAGCGGGGGGGCAGATACGCAGTATTTT; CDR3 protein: CASSVRSGGADTQYF
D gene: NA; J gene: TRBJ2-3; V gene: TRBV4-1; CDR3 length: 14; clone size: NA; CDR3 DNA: TGCGCCAGCAGCCAAGATCCTGTGGGGGATACGCAGTATTTT; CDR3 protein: CASSQDPVGDTQYF
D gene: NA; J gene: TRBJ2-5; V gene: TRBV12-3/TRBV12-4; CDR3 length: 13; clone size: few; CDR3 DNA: TGTGCCAGCAGTTTTAATGGCCAAGAGACCCAGTACTTC; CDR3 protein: CASSFNGQETQYF
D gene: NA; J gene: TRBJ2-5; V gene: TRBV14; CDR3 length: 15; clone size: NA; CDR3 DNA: TGTGCCAGCAGCCACCGGGACGGCCTGAAGGAGACCCAGTACTTC; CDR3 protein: CASSHRDGLKETQYF
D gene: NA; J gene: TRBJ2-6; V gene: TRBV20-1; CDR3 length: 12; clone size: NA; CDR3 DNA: TGCAGTGCTAGTGCTGGGGCCAACGTCCGGACTTTC; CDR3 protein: CSASAGANVRTF
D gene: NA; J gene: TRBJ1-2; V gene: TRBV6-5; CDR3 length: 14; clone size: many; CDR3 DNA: TGTGCCAGCAGCCCTACCGGCAGCAACTATGGCTACACCTTC; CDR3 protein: CASSPTGSNYGYTF
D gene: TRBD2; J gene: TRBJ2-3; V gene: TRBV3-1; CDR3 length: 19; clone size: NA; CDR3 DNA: TGTGCCAGCAGCCAAGATCGACGACTAGCATTCGGTAGCACAGATACGCAGTATTTT; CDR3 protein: CASSQDRRLAFGSTDTQYF
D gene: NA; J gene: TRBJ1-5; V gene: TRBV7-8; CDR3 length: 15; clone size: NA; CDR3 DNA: TGTGCCAGCAGCCCGTGGGGCGTGGGCAATCAGCCCCAGCATTTT; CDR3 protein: CASSPWGVGNQPQHF
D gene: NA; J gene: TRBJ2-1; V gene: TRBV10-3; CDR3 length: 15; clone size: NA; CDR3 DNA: TGTGCCATCAGTGTTCGTGGGGCCGAACACAATGAGCAGTTCTTC; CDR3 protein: CAISVRGAEHNEQFF
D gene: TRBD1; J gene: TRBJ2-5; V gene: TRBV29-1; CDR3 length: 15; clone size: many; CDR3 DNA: TGCAGCGTTGTTCCCGGGACAGGGGGCTTGGAGACCCAGTACTTC; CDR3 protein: CSVVPGTGGLETQYF
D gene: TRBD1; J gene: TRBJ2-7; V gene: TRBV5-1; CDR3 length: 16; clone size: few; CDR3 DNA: TGCGCCAGCAGCATGACGAGAACAGGGGGGAACTACGAGCAGTACTTC; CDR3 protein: CASSMTRTGGNYEQYF
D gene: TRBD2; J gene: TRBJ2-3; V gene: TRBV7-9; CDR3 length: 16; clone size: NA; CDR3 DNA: TGTGCCAGCTTCGACGGCCTAGCGGGGGGCACAGATACGCAGTATTTT; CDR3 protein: CASFDGLAGGTDTQYF